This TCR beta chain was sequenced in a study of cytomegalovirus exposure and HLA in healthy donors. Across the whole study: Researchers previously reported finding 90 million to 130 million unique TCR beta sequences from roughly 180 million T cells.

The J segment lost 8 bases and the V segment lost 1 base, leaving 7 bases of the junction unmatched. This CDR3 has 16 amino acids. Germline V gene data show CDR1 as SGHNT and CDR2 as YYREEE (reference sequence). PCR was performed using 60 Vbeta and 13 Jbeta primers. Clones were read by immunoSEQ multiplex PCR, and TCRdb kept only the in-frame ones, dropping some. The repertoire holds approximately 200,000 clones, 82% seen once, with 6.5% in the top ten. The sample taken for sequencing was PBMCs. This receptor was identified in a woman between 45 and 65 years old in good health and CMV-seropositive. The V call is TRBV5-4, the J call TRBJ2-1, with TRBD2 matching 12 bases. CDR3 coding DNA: TGTGCCAGCAGCTTGCCCCCTAGCGGGAGGGCCTATGAGCAGTTCTTC. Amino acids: CASSLPPSGRAYEQFF.